This T cell receptor beta chain stems from a study of cytomegalovirus exposure and HLA in healthy donors. General observations from the study: A few of the chains that were CMV-associated were confirmed in vitro to be specific for CMV antigens. The study designated 150 or so TCR beta chains cytomegalovirus-associated. Later on, an analysis showed TCR association rates differing by HLA locus, with DRB1 the most and HLA-C the fewest.

CDR1 and CDR2 from the germline V gene are SGHNT and YYREEE (reference sequence). The ends lost 4 bases at V and 2 bases at J; junction bases unmatched: 7. There are 16 residues in the CDR3. Concerning this clone: What it binds is not known.

Researchers ran the PCR with 60 Vbeta and 13 Jbeta primers. The table came from immunoSEQ multiplex PCR; TCRdb's copy has only in-frame clones and leaves some out. This sample's clone table lists more than 95,000 clones. V gene TRBV5-4 combines with J gene TRBJ2-7; 12 positions match TRBD2. Material for sequencing was PBMCs. The source is a man between 25 and 39 years old in good health and CMV-seronegative. CDR3 nucleotides: TGTGCCAGCAGCCCCACTCTAGCGGGAGGGCCCTACGAGCAGTACTTC. It specifies CASSPTLAGGPYEQYF.